The rows below give T cell receptor beta chains drawn from one sample of a study of blood T cells in healthy people across ages. TCRdb independently ran MiXCR on the 5' RACE reads; one entry per CDR3 protein. The sample holds 1.8 million or so distinct CDR3 sequences, 30% to 40% seen once. Sequenced sample: blood. The origin of the receptors is a human donor in good health. The CDR3 runs from the conserved cysteine through the conserved F or W. A D gene is named only where the DNA matches it firmly. Not every row has a clone size; where given, it reads once, few, many or a size class.

v_call	d_call	j_call	clone_size	cdr3_aa	cdr3_nt
TRBV20-1	NA	TRBJ2-4	many	CSARDRDIDIQYF	TGCAGTGCTAGAGACCGGGACATCGACATTCAGTACTTC
TRBV2	NA	TRBJ1-5	few	CASSDQLIAFNQPQHF	TGTGCCAGCAGTGATCAGTTAATAGCCTTCAATCAGCCCCAGCATTTT
TRBV11-2	NA	TRBJ2-3	NA	CASSQGGPPLTDTQYF	TGTGCCAGCAGCCAAGGTGGGCCACCTTTGACAGATACGCAGTATTTT
TRBV29-1	TRBD1	TRBJ1-1	NA	CSAKGQSAEAFF	TGCAGCGCAAAGGGACAGTCCGCTGAAGCTTTCTTT
TRBV2	NA	TRBJ2-1	few	CASGRGRYEQFF	TGTGCCAGCGGTCGGGGGCGGTATGAGCAGTTCTTC
TRBV28	TRBD1	TRBJ2-5	NA	CASSWPGQGQETQYF	TGTGCCAGCAGTTGGCCGGGACAGGGCCAAGAGACCCAGTACTTC
TRBV6-2/TRBV6-3	NA	TRBJ2-3	once	CASSYLTGTPYTDTQYF	TGTGCCAGCAGTTACCTAACCGGGACACCTTACACAGATACGCAGTATTTT
TRBV28	NA	TRBJ2-1	many	CASSSRNDRGLNNEQFF	TGTGCCAGCAGTTCTAGGAACGACCGGGGTCTAAACAATGAGCAGTTCTTC
TRBV7-2	NA	TRBJ2-3	NA	CASSLSQGGVTDTQYF	TGTGCCAGTAGCTTAAGCCAGGGCGGGGTCACAGATACGCAGTATTTT
TRBV12-3/TRBV12-4	NA	TRBJ2-1	NA	CAIRTRSGRSYNEQFF	TGTGCCATCCGCACTCGGTCAGGGAGGTCCTACAATGAGCAGTTCTTC
TRBV4-3	TRBD1	TRBJ1-6	NA	CASSQHRGLKNSPLHF	TGCGCCAGCAGCCAACACAGGGGCCTGAAGAATTCACCCCTCCACTTT
TRBV20-1	TRBD2	TRBJ2-1	NA	CSARDGTSCFEQFF	TGCAGTGCTAGAGATGGGACTAGCTGCTTCGAGCAGTTCTTC
TRBV4-3	NA	TRBJ2-5	NA	CASSQDLIPNEQYF	TGCGCCAGCAGCCAAGATCTAATACCCAATGAGCAGTACTTC
TRBV7-8	NA	TRBJ2-3	few	CASSSQRSGTDTQYF	TGTGCCAGCAGCTCGCAAAGGTCCGGCACAGATACGCAGTATTTT
TRBV11-2	NA	TRBJ1-4	few	CASSLDVEATNEKLFF	TGTGCCAGCAGCTTAGATGTCGAGGCAACTAATGAAAAACTGTTTTTT
TRBV4-1	TRBD1	TRBJ2-5	once	CASSQVPTGGGETQYF	TGCGCCAGCAGCCAAGTCCCGACAGGGGGCGGGGAGACCCAGTACTTC
TRBV6-6	NA	TRBJ2-5	NA	CASSRISTTQYF	TGTGCCAGCAGCCGGATTAGCACGACCCAGTACTTC
TRBV2	NA	TRBJ1-2	NA	CACSDLRVSNYGYTF	TGTGCCTGCAGCGACCTAAGGGTTTCTAACTATGGCTACACCTTC
TRBV14	NA	TRBJ2-7	few	CASSQSPMGYGTYEQYF	TGTGCCAGCAGCCAAAGTCCTATGGGATACGGGACATACGAGCAGTACTTC
TRBV7-7	TRBD1	TRBJ2-5	NA	CASSRDRQGTQYF	TGTGCCAGCAGTCGGGACAGGCAAGGGACCCAGTACTTC
TRBV9	NA	TRBJ2-6	few	CASSGAISGANVLTF	TGTGCCAGCAGCGGGGCGATCTCTGGGGCCAACGTCCTGACTTTC
TRBV29-1	NA	TRBJ1-4	NA	CSVWVGPEKLFF	TGCAGCGTATGGGTAGGGCCAGAAAAACTGTTTTTT
TRBV18	TRBD1	TRBJ1-2	NA	CASSRDETGRNHGYTF	TGTGCCAGCTCTCGCGATGAGACAGGGAGAAATCATGGCTACACCTTC
TRBV6-5	NA	TRBJ1-1	few	CASSLIGRTEAFF	TGTGCCAGCAGTCTAATCGGTCGAACTGAAGCTTTCTTT
TRBV7-9	TRBD1	TRBJ1-5	once	CASSTRNRGRNQPQHF	TGTGCCAGCAGCACCCGTAACAGGGGGCGCAATCAGCCCCAGCATTTT
TRBV7-2	NA	TRBJ1-2	NA	CASSPTGPSGYTF	TGTGCCAGCAGCCCCACAGGTCCCTCTGGCTACACCTTC
TRBV5-1	TRBD2	TRBJ2-1	NA	CASSLRGLAGLRGTYNEQFF	TGCGCCAGCAGCTTAAGGGGACTAGCGGGGTTAAGGGGAACCTACAATGAGCAGTTCTTC
TRBV20-1	NA	TRBJ2-6	few	CSAPNHHSGANVLTF	TGCAGTGCCCCCAATCACCACTCTGGGGCCAACGTCCTGACTTTC
TRBV20-1	NA	TRBJ2-7	NA	CSARGGRWDREQYF	TGCAGTGCTAGAGGTGGTCGTTGGGATCGCGAGCAGTACTTC
TRBV11-3	TRBD1	TRBJ2-7	few	CASSPFRATGTKNEQYF	TGTGCCAGCAGTCCCTTCCGCGCGACAGGGACAAAGAACGAGCAGTACTTC
TRBV6-5	NA	TRBJ1-2	NA	CASSRDWNYGYTF	TGTGCCAGCAGTCGGGACTGGAACTATGGCTACACCTTC
TRBV29-1	NA	TRBJ2-7	few	CSVGDTATYEQYF	TGCAGCGTTGGAGACACGGCGACCTACGAGCAGTACTTC
TRBV28	NA	TRBJ2-5	few	CASSLSFPRTVQETQYF	TGTGCCAGCAGTTTGTCATTCCCAAGGACCGTACAAGAGACCCAGTACTTC
TRBV4-3	NA	TRBJ1-4	few	CASITTAPNEKLFF	TGCGCCAGCATCACAACGGCTCCCAATGAAAAACTGTTTTTT
TRBV15	NA	TRBJ1-4	few	CATSRDYTLSTNEKLFF	TGTGCCACCAGCAGAGATTACACACTATCAACTAATGAAAAACTGTTTTTT
TRBV5-1	NA	TRBJ2-7	few	CASSRPPGDEQYF	TGCGCCAGCAGCCGACCACCGGGGGACGAGCAGTACTTC
TRBV12-3/TRBV12-4	NA	TRBJ2-1	NA	CASSLGVILGNEQFF	TGTGCCAGCAGTTTAGGGGTCATCCTGGGGAATGAGCAGTTCTTC
TRBV20-1	NA	TRBJ1-6	NA	CSAKSYDDSPLHF	TGCAGTGCTAAGAGTTACGATGATTCACCCCTCCACTTT
TRBV29-1	TRBD1	TRBJ1-2	NA	CSGSQGAVGGYTF	TGCAGCGGATCTCAGGGGGCAGTGGGAGGCTACACCTTC
TRBV7-8	NA	TRBJ1-2	NA	CASSLAPTGSYGYTF	TGTGCTAGCAGCTTAGCTCCGACAGGCTCCTATGGCTACACCTTC
TRBV7-2	NA	TRBJ2-3	few	CASSRRASTDTQYF	TGTGCCAGCAGCCGAAGGGCCAGCACAGATACGCAGTATTTT